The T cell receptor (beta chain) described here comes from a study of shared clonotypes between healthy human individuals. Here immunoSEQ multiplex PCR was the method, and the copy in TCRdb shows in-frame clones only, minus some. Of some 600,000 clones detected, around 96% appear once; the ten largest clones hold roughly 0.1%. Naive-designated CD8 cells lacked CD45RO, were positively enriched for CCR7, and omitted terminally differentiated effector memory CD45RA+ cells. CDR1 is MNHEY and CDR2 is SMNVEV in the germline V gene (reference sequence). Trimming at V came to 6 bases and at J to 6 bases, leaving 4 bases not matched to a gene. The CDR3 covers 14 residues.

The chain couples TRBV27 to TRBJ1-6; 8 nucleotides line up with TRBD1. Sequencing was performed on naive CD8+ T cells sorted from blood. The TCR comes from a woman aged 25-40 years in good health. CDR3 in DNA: TGTGCCAGCAGCCTGACAGGGGCTAATTCACCCCTCCACTTT. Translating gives CASSLTGANSPLHF.